The 9 T cell receptor beta chains listed next were all sequenced from one sample in a study of T cell repertoires in cytomegalovirus infection. TCRdb processed the reads anew with MiXCR; each CDR3 protein has one entry. The table includes approximately 750,000 distinct CDR3 sequences, 35% detected once. Sequenced input: PBMCs. The receptors originated from a human donor in good health (CMV status not recorded). Some clones in this sample may be carry-over from other donors' samples.

The chain carries TRBV3-1 and TRBJ1-1, with D hard to call. The CDR3 extends over 13 amino acids. Trimming removed 5 bases from V and 1 base from J, with 8 bases in between. Germline assignment: CDR1 LGHDT and CDR2 YNNKEL (reference sequence). The CDR3 loop reads CASSVDGNTEAFF. The DNA for the CDR3 is TGTGCCAGCAGCGTGGACGGGAACACTGAAGCTTTCTTT.

The rearrangement links TRBV18 to TRBJ1-2; D remains unclear. Germline V gene data show CDR1 as KGHSH and CDR2 as LQKENI. V lost 2 bases, J lost 0 bases, and 10 bases lay in between. The CDR3 has 15 amino acids. The CDR3 coding sequence is TGTGCCAGCTCACCAAAGGACCGTACTAACTATGGCTACACCTTC. It specifies CASSPKDRTNYGYTF.

This clonotype showed up just a few times. V and J are TRBV15 and TRBJ1-6; no clear D. Germline CDR1 LNHNV, CDR2 YYDKDF (reference sequence). V was pared by 1 base and J by 4 bases, with 8 bases between. The CDR3 contains 15 residues. Here the CDR3 DNA reads TGTGCCACCAGCAGAGGACGGCTTTATAATTCACCCCTCCACTTT. Translating gives CATSRGRLYNSPLHF.

The rearrangement joins TRBV19 to TRBJ1-4; the D gene is possibly TRBD1 (6 bases). Germline V gene data show CDR1 as LNHDA and CDR2 as SQIVND (reference sequence). CDR3 size: 14 residues. The V end was cut by 5 bases, the J end by 8 bases, with 15 bases between. The CDR3 nucleotides read TGTGCCAGTAGTGACGGACAGCCGCGGGAAAAACTGTTTTTT. Amino acids: CASSDGQPREKLFF.

This clonotype showed up just a few times. This rearrangement joins TRBV7-9 to TRBJ2-1; D is perhaps TRBD2 (6 bases). From germline, CDR1 is SEHNR and CDR2 FQNEAQ (reference sequence). The CDR3 runs to 14 residues. With 1 base removed from V and 7 bases from J, the gap between germline ends came to 11 bases. The DNA for the CDR3 is TGTGCCAGCAGCTTAGACGGGGCGGGGAATGAGCAGTTCTTC. It yields the protein CASSLDGAGNEQFF.

This sequence joins TRBV6-1 and TRBJ2-5, with TRBD2 identical over 9 bases. The J segment lost 2 bases and the V segment lost 1 base, leaving 8 bases of the junction unmatched. This CDR3 is built from 17 residues. The V gene's germline CDR1 is MNHNS and CDR2 SASEGT. The CDR3: CASSEVISGSVQETQYF. CDR3 in DNA: TGTGCCAGCAGTGAAGTGATTAGCGGGAGTGTTCAAGAGACCCAGTACTTC.

This clonotype was counted many times. The chain employs TRBV7-9 and TRBJ1-1; weak D call: TRBD1 (5 bases). This CDR3 contains 15 residues. Germline CDR1 and CDR2: SEHNR and FQNEAQ (reference sequence). Deletions cut 1 base from V and 4 bases from J, with 13 bases between. CDR3 in DNA: TGTGCCAGCAGCTTAGGGGGGGTCGGGTCCACTGAAGCTTTCTTT. Encoded protein: CASSLGGVGSTEAFF.

V and J are TRBV10-3 and TRBJ1-3; no clear D. The V end was cut by 3 bases, the J end by 2 bases, with 5 bases between. This CDR3 has 13 residues. Germline V gene sequence: CDR1 ENHRY, CDR2 SYGVKD. The CDR3 is CAISDIAGNTIYF. The CDR3 bases are TGTGCCATCAGTGACATTGCTGGAAACACCATATATTTT.

There are many counts of this clonotype. V is TRBV7-8 and J is TRBJ2-7; 9 nucleotides line up with TRBD1. The trim removed 5 bases at V and 3 bases at J, leaving 8 bases unmatched. This CDR3 spans 15 amino acids. CDR1 SGHVS and CDR2 FQNEAQ come from the germline V gene. CDR3 loop: CASSMPTGGNYEQYF. The CDR3 coding sequence is TGTGCCAGCAGCATGCCGACAGGGGGTAACTACGAGCAGTACTTC. Drawing the rest from reference TRBV7-8 and TRBJ2-7, the complete variable domain is GAGVSQSPRYKVAKRGQDVALRCDPISGHVSLFWYQQALGQGPEFLTYFQNEAQLDKSGLPSDRFFAERPEGSVSTLKIQRTQQEDSAVYLCASSMPTGGNYEQYFGPGTRLTVT.